These 19 T cell receptor beta chains came from one sample sequenced in a study of post-analysis software for immune sequencing data. Points from the study as a whole: Compared with controls, patients had more of roughly 5 TRBV segments, including TRBV5-6, TRBV5-1 and TRBV20-1.

TCR beta cDNA libraries had unique molecular identifiers. MiXCR, run by TCRdb on the PCR reads, gives a single entry per CDR3 protein. The table records about 540,000 distinct CDR3 sequences, 34% of them present only once. What these receptors recognize is not known. Sequenced: blood. The receptor source for this set is a girl younger than 18 with multiple sclerosis.

The sample holds a few counts of this clonotype. This chain links TRBV10-3 with TRBJ2-5; D is unclear. V dropped 7 bases and J dropped 1 base, with 7 bases sitting between them. This CDR3 has 12 amino acids. Germline V gene lookup returns CDR1 ENHRY and CDR2 SYGVKD. The CDR3 region is CAIKSSQETQYF. The CDR3 DNA reads TGTGCCATCAAATCCAGCCAAGAGACCCAGTACTTC.

The chain joins TRBV3-1 to TRBJ2-1, with D perhaps TRBD2 (6 bases). CDR1 LGHDT and CDR2 YNNKEL come from the germline V gene (reference sequence). V lost 4 bases and J lost 10, with 14 bases in between. The CDR3 is 13 amino acids. Here the CDR3 DNA reads TGTGCCAGCAGCCGTGGGCGGGACCGAGAGCAGTTCTTC. Amino acids: CASSRGRDREQFF.

This clonotype has a handful of counts. The chain uses TRBV5-1 and TRBJ2-1, with 7 bases that match TRBD2. Trimming cost V 3 bases and J 6 bases; bases outside gene matches: 18. The CDR3 has 18 amino acids. CDR1 and CDR2 (germline): SGHRS, YFSETQ. The CDR3 here is CASSSPQRTSLGINEQFF. The CDR3 DNA follows: TGCGCCAGCAGCTCGCCCCAAAGGACTAGTTTAGGGATCAATGAGCAGTTCTTC.

The rearrangement joins TRBV29-1 to TRBJ2-5; TRBD1 agrees at 11 bases. Germline V gene sequence: CDR1 SQVTM, CDR2 ANQGSEA. CDR3 length: 14 amino acids. The V segment lost 6 bases and the J segment 4 bases; nucleotides outside the gene matches: 7. The CDR3 nucleotides are TGCAGCGTCGTCCGGGACAGGGGGGGAGAGACCCAGTACTTC. Amino acid sequence: CSVVRDRGGETQYF.

The table lists this clonotype with a few counts. The chain carries TRBV4-2 and TRBJ2-7; TRBD2 aligns across 7 bases. The trim removed 1 base at V and 0 bases at J, leaving 6 bases unmatched. Germline CDR1 LGHNA, CDR2 YNFKEQ. This CDR3 spans 16 amino acids. CDR3 region: CASSQAAWGGSYEQYF. Written as DNA, the CDR3 is TGTGCCAGCAGCCAAGCCGCGTGGGGGGGCTCCTACGAGCAGTACTTC.

The chain combines TRBV6-2 or TRBV6-3 with TRBJ1-5; D is ambiguous. CDR1 is MNHEY and CDR2 is SVGEGT in the germline V gene. Trimming took 0 bases from V and 9 from J, leaving 12 bases between them. CDR3 length: 14 residues. The CDR3 loop is CASSYSEGRRPQHF. CDR3 bases: TGTGCCAGCAGTTACTCTGAGGGAAGACGGCCCCAGCATTTT.

V is TRBV6-1 and J is TRBJ2-7, with no clear D. This CDR3 is built from 17 residues. Trimming took 5 bases from V and 9 from J, leaving 29 bases between them. Germline CDR1 is MNHNS and CDR2 is SASEGT. The CDR3 DNA follows: TGTGCCAGCAGTAATTCCGGCTCCGACCCGTTCACAGATACGCAGTACTTC. Encoded protein: CASSNSGSDPFTDTQYF.

This clonotype was seen more than once but under ten times. An end of the junction differs from the germline gene, which may be a read error. The chain uses TRBV4-1 and TRBJ1-2; 7 bases are shared with TRBD1. This CDR3 has 14 residues. Germline lookup yields CDR1 MGHRA and CDR2 YSYEKL. CDR3 amino acids: CASSQDQGVYGYTF. CDR3 sequence (DNA): TGCGCCAGCAGCCAAGATCAGGGGGTCTATGGTTACACCTTC.

This clonotype was seen a few times. The chain employs TRBV15 and TRBJ1-2, with TRBD1 as a possible D gene (6 bases). The length of the CDR3 is 15 residues. The V gene's germline CDR1 is LNHNV and CDR2 YYDKDF (reference sequence). The V gene lost 5 bases and the J gene lost 2 bases, with 15 bases spanning the gap. The CDR3: CATSAETGTNYGYTF. The CDR3 coding sequence is TGTGCCACCAGCGCGGAAACAGGGACAAACTATGGCTACACCTTC.

As DNA, the CDR3 is TGTGCCAGCAGTTCCGCGGACCTCACAGATACGCAGTATTTT. Amino acid sequence: CASSSADLTDTQYF. The chain uses TRBV6-5 and TRBJ2-3; D not certain. Trimming stripped 4 bases from V and 2 bases from J, with 10 bases between. Looked up from germline, CDR1 is MNHEY and CDR2 is SVGAGI. The CDR3 is made up of 14 amino acids.

This chain connects TRBV20-1 to TRBJ2-3; no definite D call. The V end lost 3 bases, the J end lost 9 bases, and 7 bases lay between the germline ends. Germline V gives CDR1 DFQATT, CDR2 SNEGSKA (reference sequence). The CDR3 covers 10 residues. The CDR3 region has the DNA TGCAGTGCTAGCCTAGTAACGCAGTATTTT. It codes for CSASLVTQYF.

The CDR3: CASSPSGGASETQYF. The DNA of the CDR3 is TGTGCCAGCAGCCCAAGCGGGGGGGCCTCGGAGACCCAGTACTTC. This chain uses TRBV6-6 with TRBJ2-5; 10 nucleotides line up with TRBD2. Germline CDR1 is MNHNY and CDR2 is SVGAGI (reference sequence). Trimming cost V 6 bases and J 5 bases; bases outside gene matches: 9. The CDR3 is 15 amino acids.

This clonotype was seen only a few times. This chain connects TRBV2 to TRBJ2-7, with D uncertain. CDR3 length: 13 amino acids. Germline V lookup: CDR1 SNHLY, CDR2 FYNNEI. The germline V and J ends were trimmed by 1 base and 1 base, with 5 bases remaining between them. The chain's CDR3 is CASSEDLSYEQYF. DNA for the CDR3: TGTGCCAGCAGTGAAGACCTTTCCTACGAGCAGTACTTC.

Here the CDR3 reads CATSRGTPLPGTEAFF. The CDR3 DNA sequence: TGTGCCACCAGCAGAGGCACCCCTCTACCGGGCACTGAAGCTTTCTTT. The chain carries TRBV15 and TRBJ1-1; D is unclear. Trimming cost V 1 base and J 4 bases, with 16 bases left between them. Germline CDR1 LNHNV, CDR2 YYDKDF (reference sequence). The CDR3 is 16 amino acids.

V usage is TRBV10-3 and J usage is TRBJ2-1; 7 nucleotides align to TRBD2. The CDR3 contains 15 residues. Trimming took 11 bases from V and 4 from J; bases not matched to a gene: 14. Looked up from germline, CDR1 is ENHRY and CDR2 is SYGVKD. CDR3 bases: TGTGCCGTCAACACCGGACTAGTCTCGTACAATGAGCAGTTCTTC. Encoded protein: CAVNTGLVSYNEQFF.

The gene calls are TRBV5-1 and TRBJ1-1; tentatively, D is TRBD1 (5 bases). The CDR3 runs to 14 residues. Trimming cost V 3 bases and J 1 base, with 10 bases left between them. The germline CDR1 and CDR2 sequences are SGHRS and YFSETQ. Here the CDR3 reads CASSWAGGNTEAFF. CDR3 sequence (DNA): TGCGCCAGCAGCTGGGCGGGGGGGAACACTGAAGCTTTCTTT.

This clonotype was detected only a few times. As DNA, the CDR3 is TGTGCCTCCCGCGCGGGGACTAGCGATCAAGAGACCCAGTACTTC. Encoded protein: CASRAGTSDQETQYF. The rearrangement joins TRBV10-3 to TRBJ2-5; 10 bases map to TRBD2. Germline V CDR1 and CDR2: ENHRY, SYGVKD. There are 15 residues in the CDR3. Unmatched junction bases numbered 11, after V lost 11 bases and J lost 2 bases.

This clonotype has at least ten counts. The gene calls are TRBV4-1 and TRBJ2-7, with D hard to call. V lost 4 bases and J 1 base, leaving 5 bases between the germline ends. This CDR3 spans 12 amino acids. Per the germline V gene, CDR1 is MGHRA and CDR2 is YSYEKL. CDR3 DNA: TGCGCCAGCAGCCTCCTATCCTACGAGCAGTACTTC. Protein sequence: CASSLLSYEQYF.

The chain carries TRBV7-2 and TRBJ2-3; 8 bases match TRBD2. The J segment lost 0 bases and the V segment lost 2 bases, leaving 4 bases of the junction unmatched. The CDR3 spans 16 residues. The germline V gene encodes CDR1 SGHTA and CDR2 FQGNSA. The CDR3 coding sequence is TGTGCCAGCAGCTTAACGACTAGCGCTAGCACAGATACGCAGTATTTT. It codes for CASSLTTSASTDTQYF.